Listed below are T cell receptor beta chains from one sample, sequenced in a study of early T cells in non-severe SARS-CoV-2 infection. From the 5' RACE reads, TCRdb called clonotypes with MiXCR, one entry per CDR3 protein. The table has tens of thousands of distinct CDR3 sequences, over 7% seen once. Sequencing was performed on whole blood. Source of these receptors: an adult who was a healthcare worker with PCR-confirmed SARS-CoV-2 infection or an uninfected control (not recorded which). Each CDR3 is given with its conserved first and last residue. Each record gives: J gene, clone size, V gene, D gene, CDR3 DNA, CDR3 protein. A D gene is named only where the DNA matches it firmly. Rows give clone size only sometimes, using once, few, many, or a class for an expanded clone.

j_call: TRBJ1-2
clone_size: few
v_call: TRBV2
d_call: NA
cdr3_nt: TGTGCCAGCAGTGAACGTTATGGCTACACCTTC
cdr3_aa: CASSERYGYTF

j_call: TRBJ2-5
clone_size: few
v_call: TRBV2
d_call: NA
cdr3_nt: TGTGCCAGCAATCCCTCTCCGCGAGAGACCCAGTACTTC
cdr3_aa: CASNPSPRETQYF

j_call: TRBJ1-1
clone_size: few
v_call: TRBV20-1
d_call: TRBD1
cdr3_nt: TGCAGTGCAGGAAAGGGACAGATAAAGACTGAAGCTTTCTTT
cdr3_aa: CSAGKGQIKTEAFF

j_call: TRBJ2-5
clone_size: few
v_call: TRBV14
d_call: TRBD1
cdr3_nt: TGTGCCAGCAGCCAAGGACAGGGTTTGGGGAAGACCCAGTACTTC
cdr3_aa: CASSQGQGLGKTQYF

j_call: TRBJ2-1
clone_size: NA
v_call: TRBV18
d_call: NA
cdr3_nt: TGTGCCAGCTCCCCCCGAGGGGCCGTCAACAATGAGCAGTTCTTC
cdr3_aa: CASSPRGAVNNEQFF

j_call: TRBJ1-1
clone_size: few
v_call: TRBV10-2
d_call: NA
cdr3_nt: TGCGCCAGCAGCCCCCTGGGAACTGAAGCTTTCTTT
cdr3_aa: CASSPLGTEAFF

j_call: TRBJ2-2
clone_size: NA
v_call: TRBV6-5
d_call: NA
cdr3_nt: TGTGCCAGCAGTTACGGGTGGACCGGGGAGCTGTTTTTT
cdr3_aa: CASSYGWTGELFF

j_call: TRBJ1-3
clone_size: few
v_call: TRBV6-6
d_call: TRBD1
cdr3_nt: TGTGCCAGCAGTTACTCCCCTCGGGACAGGGGGCCTAGAGGAAACACCATATATTTT
cdr3_aa: CASSYSPRDRGPRGNTIYF

j_call: TRBJ2-7
clone_size: many
v_call: TRBV7-9
d_call: NA
cdr3_nt: TGTGCCAGCAGCGACCAAAACTACGAGCAGTACTTC
cdr3_aa: CASSDQNYEQYF

j_call: TRBJ2-3
clone_size: NA
v_call: TRBV5-4
d_call: NA
cdr3_nt: TGTGCCAGTATGGCGGGGTCCAGCACAGATACGCAGTATTTT
cdr3_aa: CASMAGSSTDTQYF

j_call: TRBJ2-3
clone_size: few
v_call: TRBV7-9
d_call: TRBD2
cdr3_nt: TGTGCCAGCAGCCGGACTAGCGGGGGGTCGGATACGCAGTATTTT
cdr3_aa: CASSRTSGGSDTQYF

j_call: TRBJ2-2
clone_size: many
v_call: TRBV6-1
d_call: TRBD1
cdr3_nt: TGTGCCAGCAGTCCAGGGACAGCGAACACCGGGGAGCTGTTTTTT
cdr3_aa: CASSPGTANTGELFF

j_call: TRBJ1-5
clone_size: NA
v_call: TRBV7-2
d_call: NA
cdr3_nt: TGTGCCAGCAGCTTGGCTGTCGTCGGTTACAATCAGCCCCAGCATTTT
cdr3_aa: CASSLAVVGYNQPQHF

j_call: TRBJ1-4
clone_size: few
v_call: TRBV10-3
d_call: NA
cdr3_nt: TGTGCCATCAGTGCGGAAGGTCCTAATGAAAAACTGTTTTTT
cdr3_aa: CAISAEGPNEKLFF

j_call: TRBJ2-7
clone_size: few
v_call: TRBV29-1
d_call: NA
cdr3_nt: TGCAGCGTGTCCGGCGGAGGGAACAGTCGCGAGCAGTACTTC
cdr3_aa: CSVSGGGNSREQYF

j_call: TRBJ2-7
clone_size: many
v_call: TRBV7-6
d_call: NA
cdr3_nt: TGTGCCAGCAGCCTGCCGGAAAGTTTGAGACACTACGAGCAGTACTTC
cdr3_aa: CASSLPESLRHYEQYF

j_call: TRBJ2-7
clone_size: few
v_call: TRBV6-1
d_call: NA
cdr3_nt: TGTGCCAGCAGTGAGGGTCTTAGGAGTTCCGAGCAGTACTTC
cdr3_aa: CASSEGLRSSEQYF

j_call: TRBJ1-6
clone_size: many
v_call: TRBV12-3/TRBV12-4
d_call: NA
cdr3_nt: TGTGCCAGCACCCTAGACCATAGGCCCCTCCACTTT
cdr3_aa: CASTLDHRPLHF

j_call: TRBJ2-3
clone_size: many
v_call: TRBV25-1
d_call: NA
cdr3_nt: TGTGCCAGCAGCGGGTCGGCCGGGTGGGCCACAGATACGCAGTATTTT
cdr3_aa: CASSGSAGWATDTQYF

j_call: TRBJ1-4
clone_size: many
v_call: TRBV4-1
d_call: NA
cdr3_nt: TGCGCCAGCAGCCAAGTCGCTTCGGGAAAACTGTTTTTT
cdr3_aa: CASSQVASGKLFF

j_call: TRBJ2-7
clone_size: few
v_call: TRBV24-1
d_call: TRBD2
cdr3_nt: TGTGCCACCAGTATACCCAGCGGGAGCTCCTACGAGCAGTACTTC
cdr3_aa: CATSIPSGSSYEQYF

j_call: TRBJ2-7
clone_size: NA
v_call: TRBV13
d_call: NA
cdr3_nt: TGTGCCAGCAGCTTCTCGGGGGCTAGCGCTTCCTACGAGCAGTACTTC
cdr3_aa: CASSFSGASASYEQYF

j_call: TRBJ2-3
clone_size: many
v_call: TRBV7-9
d_call: NA
cdr3_nt: TGTGCCAGCAGCTTAGGGGGCCCATTGGCAGATACGCAGTATTTT
cdr3_aa: CASSLGGPLADTQYF

j_call: TRBJ2-5
clone_size: NA
v_call: TRBV6-5
d_call: NA
cdr3_nt: TGTGCCAGCAGTTACCTCGGAACCCAGTACTTC
cdr3_aa: CASSYLGTQYF

j_call: TRBJ1-3
clone_size: many
v_call: TRBV20-1
d_call: TRBD1
cdr3_nt: TGCAGTGCGAGGGACAGGGTTCTTCCTGGAAACACCATATATTTT
cdr3_aa: CSARDRVLPGNTIYF

j_call: TRBJ2-2
clone_size: few
v_call: TRBV12-3/TRBV12-4
d_call: NA
cdr3_nt: TGTGCCAGCAGTTTCCCCCCAGGAACGGTTACCGGGGAGCTGTTTTTT
cdr3_aa: CASSFPPGTVTGELFF

j_call: TRBJ2-5
clone_size: many
v_call: TRBV5-4
d_call: NA
cdr3_nt: TGTGCCAGCAGCTTGGGGGCGTCGTCCGGCGAGACCCAGTACTTC
cdr3_aa: CASSLGASSGETQYF

j_call: TRBJ2-7
clone_size: few
v_call: TRBV7-9
d_call: NA
cdr3_nt: TGTGCCAGCACCAACGGGGGCGCAGTCCTTTACGAGCAGTACTTC
cdr3_aa: CASTNGGAVLYEQYF

j_call: TRBJ1-6
clone_size: few
v_call: TRBV3-1
d_call: NA
cdr3_nt: TGTGCCAGCAGCCATGACAGTAATTCACCCCTCCACTTT
cdr3_aa: CASSHDSNSPLHF

j_call: TRBJ1-6
clone_size: NA
v_call: TRBV10-2
d_call: TRBD1
cdr3_nt: TGCGCCAGCAGTGAGCACGGGACAGGCGATAATTCACCCCTCCACTTT
cdr3_aa: CASSEHGTGDNSPLHF

j_call: TRBJ2-1
clone_size: many
v_call: TRBV12-3/TRBV12-4
d_call: NA
cdr3_nt: TGTGCCAGCAGGCTCGGGGGTGAGCAGTTCTTC
cdr3_aa: CASRLGGEQFF

j_call: TRBJ2-5
clone_size: many
v_call: TRBV10-3
d_call: NA
cdr3_nt: TGTGCCATCAGTGAGTCGACGGAGGAGACCCAGTACTTC
cdr3_aa: CAISESTEETQYF

j_call: TRBJ1-1
clone_size: few
v_call: TRBV20-1
d_call: NA
cdr3_nt: TGCAGTGCCAGAAACCTCCAGGGAGGGGGCACTGAAGCTTTCTTT
cdr3_aa: CSARNLQGGGTEAFF

j_call: TRBJ1-2
clone_size: NA
v_call: TRBV3-1
d_call: NA
cdr3_nt: TGTGCCAGCAGCCGTGGCTCAGGACAGCTCTATGGCTACACCTTC
cdr3_aa: CASSRGSGQLYGYTF

j_call: TRBJ1-1
clone_size: many
v_call: TRBV29-1
d_call: NA
cdr3_nt: TGCAGCGTTTCTGACTTGGCTGAAGCTTTCTTT
cdr3_aa: CSVSDLAEAFF

j_call: TRBJ2-3
clone_size: few
v_call: TRBV7-9
d_call: NA
cdr3_nt: TGTGCCAGCAAAGGCTCCATCACAGATACGCAGTATTTT
cdr3_aa: CASKGSITDTQYF

j_call: TRBJ1-4
clone_size: many
v_call: TRBV12-3/TRBV12-4
d_call: NA
cdr3_nt: TGTGCCACGGATTCCCCTCTGAGTGAAAAACTGTTTTTT
cdr3_aa: CATDSPLSEKLFF

j_call: TRBJ1-3
clone_size: few
v_call: TRBV27
d_call: NA
cdr3_nt: TGTGCCAGCAGTTTATACGGGTTCGGAAACACCATATATTTT
cdr3_aa: CASSLYGFGNTIYF

j_call: TRBJ1-6
clone_size: many
v_call: TRBV10-3
d_call: NA
cdr3_nt: TGTGCCATCAGTGTCCAGGACCCTGATAATTCACCCCTCCACTTT
cdr3_aa: CAISVQDPDNSPLHF

j_call: TRBJ2-4
clone_size: few
v_call: TRBV20-1
d_call: TRBD2
cdr3_nt: TGCAGTGCGATGGTAGCGGGGGGTCGAGCCAAAAACATTCAGTACTTC
cdr3_aa: CSAMVAGGRAKNIQYF

j_call: TRBJ1-1
clone_size: NA
v_call: TRBV27
d_call: TRBD1
cdr3_nt: TGTGCCAGACCCCAGGGGGGGGCATATGCTTTCTTT
cdr3_aa: CARPQGGAYAFF

j_call: TRBJ2-1
clone_size: few
v_call: TRBV30
d_call: NA
cdr3_nt: TGTGCCTGGAGAACCGACTGGGGGAATGAGCAGTTCTTC
cdr3_aa: CAWRTDWGNEQFF

j_call: TRBJ2-7
clone_size: NA
v_call: TRBV3-1
d_call: TRBD2
cdr3_nt: TGTGCCAGCAGCCAGGGACTAGCGGATACCTACGAGCAGTACTTC
cdr3_aa: CASSQGLADTYEQYF

j_call: TRBJ2-7
clone_size: NA
v_call: TRBV6-2/TRBV6-3
d_call: TRBD2
cdr3_nt: TGTGCCAGCAGTGGACTAGCGTCCTACGAGCAGTACTTC
cdr3_aa: CASSGLASYEQYF

j_call: TRBJ1-5
clone_size: NA
v_call: TRBV7-2
d_call: TRBD1
cdr3_nt: TGTGCCAGCAGCTTAGTCGTGCAGGGGGCGATGGGTTATCAGCCCCAGCATTTT
cdr3_aa: CASSLVVQGAMGYQPQHF

j_call: TRBJ2-3
clone_size: NA
v_call: TRBV6-5
d_call: NA
cdr3_nt: TGTGCCAGCAGGTCAGAGGGAGATACGCAGTATTTT
cdr3_aa: CASRSEGDTQYF

j_call: TRBJ2-1
clone_size: few
v_call: TRBV27
d_call: NA
cdr3_nt: TGTGCCAGCAGCCACAGGGCAGGGGCCTACAATGAGCAGTTCTTC
cdr3_aa: CASSHRAGAYNEQFF

j_call: TRBJ1-5
clone_size: many
v_call: TRBV4-1
d_call: NA
cdr3_nt: TGCGCCAGCAGCCAAGGATTGCAGGGCCGCAATCAGCCCCAGCATTTT
cdr3_aa: CASSQGLQGRNQPQHF

j_call: TRBJ2-3
clone_size: NA
v_call: TRBV3-1
d_call: NA
cdr3_nt: TGTGCCAGCAGCCTCTCGACCCCGGGGAGTGATACGCAGTATTTT
cdr3_aa: CASSLSTPGSDTQYF

j_call: TRBJ2-1
clone_size: many
v_call: TRBV20-1
d_call: TRBD2
cdr3_nt: TGCAGTGCTAGAGCTGGACTAGTAAGACTCAATGAGCAGTTCTTC
cdr3_aa: CSARAGLVRLNEQFF

j_call: TRBJ2-1
clone_size: NA
v_call: TRBV7-6
d_call: NA
cdr3_nt: TGTGCCAGCAGCAGAACTAGGGGTAATGAGCAGTTCTTC
cdr3_aa: CASSRTRGNEQFF

j_call: TRBJ1-2
clone_size: NA
v_call: TRBV20-1
d_call: TRBD1
cdr3_nt: TGCAGTGCTAGTAGTAGGGGGCGCGGCTACACCTTC
cdr3_aa: CSASSRGRGYTF

j_call: TRBJ2-7
clone_size: few
v_call: TRBV12-3/TRBV12-4
d_call: NA
cdr3_nt: TGTGCCAGCAGTTTAGGTAGCAGGGCCTACGAGCAGTACTTC
cdr3_aa: CASSLGSRAYEQYF

j_call: TRBJ1-3
clone_size: few
v_call: TRBV6-6
d_call: NA
cdr3_nt: TGTGCCAGCAGTCGGTCGGGCGCCCAACTCCCTCTTGTTGGAAACACCATATATTTT
cdr3_aa: CASSRSGAQLPLVGNTIYF

j_call: TRBJ2-2
clone_size: many
v_call: TRBV7-9
d_call: NA
cdr3_nt: TGTGCCAGCAGCTCCCGGGACAACACCGGGGAGCTGTTTTTT
cdr3_aa: CASSSRDNTGELFF

j_call: TRBJ1-5
clone_size: many
v_call: TRBV4-1
d_call: TRBD1
cdr3_nt: TGCGCCAGCAACCAAGAATTTGGGGGGACAGGGAATCAGCCCCAGCATTTT
cdr3_aa: CASNQEFGGTGNQPQHF

j_call: TRBJ2-5
clone_size: NA
v_call: TRBV6-6
d_call: NA
cdr3_nt: TGTGCCAGCAGAAAGGGGGTTAAAGAGACCCAGTACTTC
cdr3_aa: CASRKGVKETQYF